A single sample is the source of the 2 T cell receptor beta chains below, sequenced in a study of T-cell memory formation after mild COVID-19. TCRdb redid the calling of the 5' RACE reads with MiXCR, one entry per CDR3 protein. This table holds 350,000 to 550,000 distinct CDR3 sequences, roughly 18% found once. Sequenced: PBMCs or a T cell subset sorted from them (not recorded which). These receptors came from a man between 18 and 35 years old who had mild COVID-19 (a few samples of this study predate the infection). Cell type and time point are not known.

V usage is TRBV7-9 and J usage is TRBJ1-1; 7 bases are shared with TRBD1. Germline CDR1 and CDR2: SEHNR and FQNEAQ (reference sequence). The CDR3 spans 16 residues. V gave up 4 bases and J gave up 0 bases; unmatched junction bases: 8. Written as DNA, the CDR3 is TGTGCCAGCAGCTCGCAGATAGACAGGGTGAACACTGAAGCTTTCTTT. This sequence encodes CASSSQIDRVNTEAFF.

The DNA for the CDR3 is TGCGCCAGCAGCTCATCCGGGACGAGGGATACGCAGTATTTT. Translating it yields CASSSSGTRDTQYF. The genes are TRBV5-1 and TRBJ2-3; D may match TRBD1 or TRBD2 (5 bases each). Germline V CDR1 and CDR2: SGHRS, YFSETQ. CDR3 length equals 14 residues. Trimming left V 3 bases short and J 6 bases short, with 14 bases between.